Each of the 6 T cell receptor beta chains below was sequenced from the same sample in a study of blood T cell repertoires in COVID-19 (dated by TCRdb to 2020 to 2022). The library was prepared using the immunoSEQ multiplex PCR assay. In TCRdb, the immuneACCESS table is reduced to in-frame sequences with V and J assigned. These tables do not hold every clone; where another copy was compared, an unresolved V gene accounts for under half, and the others remain unexplained. For this sample the table gives hundreds of thousands of clones, of which about nine tenths were detected only once. The top ten hold about 6% of the sample. Sequencing was carried out using peripheral blood. The origin of the receptors is a woman in her forties or fifties with COVID-19, enrolled during active disease.

The CDR3 is CSARGGGTQYF. CDR3 bases: TGCAGTGCTAGAGGCGGGGGAACCCAGTACTTC. V gene TRBV20-1 combines with J gene TRBJ2-5; TRBD2 agrees at 7 bases. The CDR3 consists of 11 residues. Germline V gene sequence: CDR1 DFQATT, CDR2 SNEGSKA (reference sequence). V lost 1 base to trimming and J lost 8 bases; unmatched junction nucleotides: 1.

The chain is built from TRBV5-6 and TRBJ1-5, with D tentatively TRBD1 (6 bases). The CDR3 extends over 14 amino acids. Trimming left V 4 bases short and J 0 bases short, with 8 bases between. From germline, CDR1 is SGHDT and CDR2 YYEEEE. The CDR3 sequence is CASSGQSSNQPQHF. In nucleotides, the CDR3 is TGTGCCAGCAGCGGACAGAGTAGCAATCAGCCCCAGCATTTT.

This clone is a singleton in its sample. The chain employs TRBV29-1 and TRBJ1-2, with TRBD1 matching over 7 bases. The CDR3 has 14 amino acids. Germline assignment: CDR1 SQVTM and CDR2 ANQGSEA. The ends lost 7 bases at V and 1 base at J; junction bases unmatched: 9. The CDR3 DNA sequence: TGCAGCGCCCAGGGGGGATTGTTTAACTATGGCTACACCTTC. Encoded protein: CSAQGGLFNYGYTF.

V and J are TRBV7-2 and TRBJ2-5; no reliable D call. CDR3 size: 13 residues. CDR1 is SGHTA and CDR2 is FQGNSA in the germline V gene. V gave up 1 base and J gave up 2 bases, with 5 bases separating them. The CDR3 nucleotides read TGTGCCAGCAGCTTAGTAGCTCAAGAGACCCAGTACTTC. Amino acid sequence: CASSLVAQETQYF.

The gene calls are TRBV3-1 (or the pseudogene TRBV3-2) and TRBJ2-2, with TRBD2 matching 9 bases. CDR1 is LGHDT, CDR2 YNNKEL, per germline (reference sequence). The CDR3 is 16 residues long. Trimming took 4 bases from V and 4 from J; bases not matched to a gene: 7. The CDR3 loop is CASSRTRGGATGELFF. The DNA of the CDR3 is TGTGCCAGCAGCCGGACCCGCGGGGGGGCCACCGGGGAGCTGTTTTTT.

Written as DNA, the CDR3 is TGTGCCAGCTCACCACCTGGAACTAGCGGGAGGGCAGGCGAGCAGTTCTTC. Amino acid sequence: CASSPPGTSGRAGEQFF. The chain couples TRBV18 to TRBJ2-1, with 13 bases identical to TRBD2. V lost 0 bases and J lost 10; bases outside the gene matches: 9. The CDR3 extends over 17 amino acids. Germline V gene lookup returns CDR1 KGHSH and CDR2 LQKENI.